This entry lists 32 T cell receptor beta chains sequenced from one sample in a study of T cell clonality in common variable immunodeficiency. Repertoires were generated with immunoSEQ multiplex PCR, while TCRdb's copy carries only in-frame clones and drops some. The table lists approximately 56,000 clones, with no singletons. Sequencing was carried out using peripheral blood mononuclear cells. Every receptor here comes from a person aged 18 to 70 in good health.

This clone was found many times. The read falls 3 residues short of the CDR3 end, and the missing part is taken from the germline J gene. J is TRBJ1-4 and V is TRBV28, with TRBD1 matching over 7 bases. J lost 6 bases, V lost 5 bases, and 15 bases had no gene match. The germline V gene encodes CDR1 MDHEN and CDR2 SYDVKM. The CDR3 runs 17 residues. CDR3 protein: CASSRRTGVGVDEKLFF. CDR3 bases read: TGTGCCAGCAGTCGCCGAACAGGGGTCGGTGTGGATGAAAAA.

This clone was observed many times. The read halts 3 residues ahead of the CDR3 end, with the missing end drawn from the germline J gene. The gene calls are TRBV7-4 and TRBJ2-7, with 10 nucleotides matching TRBD2. Germline V lookup: CDR1 SGHVT, CDR2 SQSDAQ. J lost 1 base, V lost 5 bases, and 5 bases had no gene match. The CDR3 contains 15 residues. The DNA read from the CDR3 is TGTGCCAGCAGCCAAGGACTAGCGGAATCCTACGAG. Translating it yields CASSQGLAESYE. The entire CDR3 protein reads CASSQGLAESYEQYF.

This clone appeared many times. The read finishes 3 residues shy of the CDR3 end, and the germline J gene is used to complete it. The rearrangement joins TRBV29-1 to TRBJ2-2, with 8 bases fitting TRBD1. The CDR3 length is 15 residues. Per the germline V gene, CDR1 is SQVTM and CDR2 is ANQGSEA. Trimming cost V 3 bases and J 2 bases; bases outside gene matches: 5. The CDR3 bases that were read are TGCAGCGTTGATGCGACAGGGGTAAACACCGGGGAG. Its protein is CSVDATGVNTGE. The complete CDR3 protein is CSVDATGVNTGELFF.

Remarks on this clone: Coverage ceases 3 residues before the CDR3 finishes, and the germline J gene fills in the end. J is TRBJ2-7 and V is TRBV2; TRBD2 aligns across 8 bases. J was trimmed by 3 bases and V by 8 bases; bases with no gene match: 9. This CDR3 contains 14 residues. Per the germline V gene, CDR1 is SNHLY and CDR2 is FYNNEI. The covered CDR3 bases are TGTGCCAGCGAGGGGAGCGGGGGAAGCTACGAG. Protein product: CASEGSGGSYE. The CDR3, in full, reads CASEGSGGSYEQYF.

This clone was detected ten times or more. The DNA ends 3 residues before the CDR3 does, and the rest of the CDR3 is filled in from the germline J gene. V is TRBV7-3 and J is TRBJ1-4, with 10 nucleotides matching TRBD1. Germline V gives CDR1 SGHTA, CDR2 FQGTGA. This CDR3 region has 13 residues. V lost 4 bases to trimming and J lost 7 bases; unmatched junction nucleotides: 0. The CDR3 bases that were read are TGTGCCAGCAGCTGGGACAGGGGTGAAAAA. Amino acid sequence: CASSWDRGEK. The whole CDR3 region reads CASSWDRGEKLFF.

This clone showed up many times. The read terminates 3 residues before the CDR3 end, so the remaining end is supplied by the germline J gene. The chain is built from TRBV19 and TRBJ1-5; 8 bases align to TRBD1. The CDR3 covers 14 residues. V shed 0 bases, J shed 7 bases, and the junction held 2 bases outside the gene matches. CDR1 and CDR2 (germline): LNHDA, SQIVND (reference sequence). CDR3 bases read: TGTGCCAGTAGTATAGAACAGGGGGAACAGCCC. Translated: CASSIEQGEQP. The complete CDR3 sequence is CASSIEQGEQPQHF.

This clone was seen repeatedly, ten times or more. The CDR3 bases that were read are TGCAGCGTAGGGGACAGGTACGAG. It encodes CSVGDRYE. The whole CDR3 is CSVGDRYEQYF. The gene calls are TRBV29-1 and TRBJ2-7; 8 bases fit TRBD1. The read ends 3 residues before the CDR3 terminus; that terminus is restored from the germline J gene. The CDR3 covers 11 residues. The trim removed 6 bases at V and 4 bases at J, leaving 2 bases unmatched. Germline loops: CDR1 SQVTM, CDR2 ANQGSEA.

This clone was detected ten times or more. The read ends 3 residues early relative to the CDR3; the germline J gene fills the gap. This chain joins TRBV20-1 and TRBJ2-7; 9 bases agree with TRBD1. Per the germline V gene, CDR1 is DFQATT and CDR2 is SNEGSKA (reference sequence). The CDR3 is made up of 17 amino acids. Trimming removed 6 bases from V and 3 bases from J; junction bases left unmatched: 18. CDR3 DNA, as far as it was read: TGCAGTGCCAAGCTGTCCAAGACAGGGGGTATAATCTACGAG. Translated: CSAKLSKTGGIIYE. The CDR3, in full, reads CSAKLSKTGGIIYEQYF.

The table lists this clone with many counts. The missing CDR3 end, 3 residues past where the read stops, is filled in from the germline J gene. The J gene is TRBJ2-5, the V gene TRBV5-1; D might be TRBD1 (8 bases). V dropped 4 bases and J dropped 4 bases, with 14 bases sitting between them. CDR1 SGHRS and CDR2 YFSETQ come from the germline V gene. The CDR3 runs to 14 residues. CDR3 protein: CASSPDREGETQYF. The sequenced CDR3 bases are TGCGCCAGCAGCCCGGACAGGGAGGGAGAGACC.

This clone showed up many times. The read ends 3 residues early relative to the CDR3; the germline J gene fills the gap. The genes are TRBV24-1 and TRBJ2-2, with D perhaps matching TRBD2 (5 bases). The CDR3 length is 14 residues. The V gene's germline CDR1 is KGHDR and CDR2 SFDVKD. The sequenced part of the CDR3 DNA is TGTGCGATCGGCAGCCGGGGGAACACCGGGGAG. It is translated as CAIGSRGNTGE. The whole CDR3 sequence is CAIGSRGNTGELFF.

This clone was detected ten times or more. The missing CDR3 end, 3 residues past where the read stops, is filled in from the germline J gene. The J gene is TRBJ2-7, the V gene TRBV14; the D gene is possibly TRBD1 (6 bases). CDR1 and CDR2 from the germline V gene are SGHDN and FVKESK. The CDR3 sequence is 13 residues long. The V gene lost 6 bases and the J gene lost 6 bases, with 15 bases spanning the gap. The CDR3 DNA, read in part, is TGTGCCAGCAGTGTAATCTGGGGGCGCGAG. As protein: CASSVIWGRE. The full CDR3 protein is CASSVIWGREQYF.

This clone has a count of ten or more. The missing CDR3 end, 3 residues past where the read stops, is filled in from the germline J gene. The rearrangement links TRBV5-1 to TRBJ1-1; a possible D gene is TRBD1 (5 bases). Trimming cost V 4 bases and J 0 bases, with 13 bases left between them. Looked up from germline, CDR1 is SGHRS and CDR2 is YFSETQ. CDR3 length: 15 amino acids. This CDR3 is CASSSYRTMNTEAFF. The sequenced part of the CDR3 DNA is TGCGCCAGCAGCAGTTACAGGACCATGAACACTGAA.

This clone was detected many times. The read stops 3 residues short of the end of the CDR3; the missing end is completed from the germline J gene. The chain employs TRBV2 and TRBJ1-4; unclear D gene. CDR3 length equals 15 residues. Germline V gene lookup returns CDR1 SNHLY and CDR2 FYNNEI. The V end was cut by 3 bases, the J end by 2 bases, with 10 bases between. The CDR3 sequence: CASSDRSGTNEKLFF. CDR3 bases read: TGTGCCAGCAGTGATAGGTCAGGTACTAATGAAAAA. The full variable domain, in which reference TRBV2 and TRBJ1-4 provide the parts outside the CDR3, is EPEVTQTPSHQVTQMGQEVILRCVPISNHLYFYWYRQILGQKVEFLVSFYNNEISEKSEIFDDQFSVERPDGSNFTLKIRSTKLEDSAMYFCASSDRSGTNEKLFFGSGTQLSVL.

At least ten counts were recorded for this clone. The read is 3 residues too short to cover the CDR3 end, so that end is filled in from the germline J gene. V usage is TRBV19 and J usage is TRBJ2-1; 10 positions agree with TRBD2. This CDR3 has 16 residues. The V gene's germline CDR1 is LNHDA and CDR2 SQIVND (reference sequence). The V and J ends lost 6 bases and 0 bases, in that order; junction bases with no gene match: 5. This chain's CDR3 is CASRERGGISYNEQFF. The CDR3 bases that were read are TGTGCCAGTAGAGAGCGGGGGGGTATCTCCTACAATGAG.

This clone was observed a handful of times. The CDR3 is cut off 3 residues early in the read; its end comes from the germline J gene. This chain joins TRBV19 and TRBJ2-2; D is undetermined. Germline lookup yields CDR1 LNHDA and CDR2 SQIVND (reference sequence). The CDR3 sequence is 14 residues long. Trimming stripped 1 base from V and 7 bases from J, with 10 bases between. The CDR3 DNA, read in part, is TGTGCCAGTAGTATAGTGGCAGAAGGCGGGGAG. Translation: CASSIVAEGGE. Given in full, the CDR3 is CASSIVAEGGELFF.

The table lists this clone with many counts. From the germline J gene comes the end of the CDR3, since the read stops 3 residues before it. The rearrangement links TRBV5-1 to TRBJ2-1; tentatively, D is TRBD2 (5 bases). Germline CDR1 and CDR2: SGHRS and YFSETQ. The CDR3 spans 13 residues. Trimming removed 7 bases at V and 1 base at J, with 9 bases between. CDR3 DNA (partial): TGCGCCAGCCAACTAGGGTCCTACAATGAG. Residues: CASQLGSYNE. The full CDR3 protein reads CASQLGSYNEQFF.

With regard to this clone: Read coverage stops 3 residues before the CDR3 terminus; the germline J gene supplies the remainder. The rearrangement joins TRBV5-1 to TRBJ2-1; TRBD1 matches 9 bases. The CDR3 totals 16 residues. The V segment lost 4 bases and the J segment 3 bases; nucleotides outside the gene matches: 8. Per the germline V gene, CDR1 is SGHRS and CDR2 is YFSETQ. Here the CDR3 reads CASSLEGDRDYNEQFF. CDR3 DNA (partial): TGCGCCAGCAGCCTCGAGGGGGACAGGGACTACAATGAG. Using reference TRBV5-1 and TRBJ2-1 for the parts outside the CDR3, the full variable domain is KAGVTQTPRYLIKTRGQQVTLSCSPISGHRSVSWYQQTPGQGLQFLFEYFSETQRNKGNFPGRFSGRQFSNSRSEMNVSTLELGDSALYLCASSLEGDRDYNEQFFGPGTRLTVL.

This clone was observed a few times. The read comes to an end 3 residues before the CDR3 does, leaving the germline J gene to fill in the end. The rearrangement links TRBV5-8 to TRBJ2-7; weak D call: TRBD1 (6 bases). This CDR3 contains 13 residues. Germline loops: CDR1 SGHTS, CDR2 YDEGEE. V was cut by 1 base and J by 5 bases, with 10 bases left in between. Incomplete CDR3 DNA: TGTGCCAGCAGCTTGTATCACAGGGACGAG. Amino acids: CASSLYHRDE. The whole CDR3 protein is CASSLYHRDEQYF.

Turning to this clone: Sequencing ends 3 residues short of the CDR3 end; the germline J gene provides the rest. The genes are TRBV5-4 and TRBJ2-7; 10 bases are shared with TRBD1. This CDR3 spans 14 amino acids. With V trimmed by 4 bases and J by 3 bases, 4 bases remained unmatched. From germline, CDR1 is SGHNT and CDR2 YYREEE (reference sequence). The CDR3 reads CASSRDRGDYEQYF. The CDR3 DNA, read in part, is TGTGCCAGCAGCCGGGACAGGGGCGACTACGAG. Based on the CDR3 plus reference TRBV5-4 and TRBJ2-7, the full variable domain is ETGVTQSPTHLIKTRGQQVTLRCSSQSGHNTVSWYQQALGQGPQFIFQYYREEENGRGNFPPRFSGLQFPNYSSELNVNALELDDSALYLCASSRDRGDYEQYFGPGTRLTVT.

There are many counts of this clone. The missing CDR3 end, 3 residues past where the read stops, is filled in from the germline J gene. The chain links TRBV29-1 to TRBJ2-7; possible D gene TRBD1, 5 bases. Germline CDR1 is SQVTM and CDR2 is ANQGSEA. V dropped 5 bases and J dropped 3 bases, with 8 bases sitting between them. CDR3 length equals 11 residues. The covered CDR3 bases are TGCAGCGTTACAGGCCTCTACGAG. Protein: CSVTGLYE. The full CDR3 protein is CSVTGLYEQYF.

This clone was counted at least ten times. Read data end 3 residues before the CDR3 end; the end is taken from the germline J gene. The chain carries TRBV5-1 and TRBJ1-4, with D possibly matching TRBD1 (6 bases). V was pared by 4 bases and J by 2 bases, with 24 bases between. The CDR3 spans 19 residues. Germline-derived CDR1 and CDR2 are SGHRS and YFSETQ. The covered CDR3 bases are TGCGCCAGCAGCCCCCACGGCGGGGGCCGAGGGTTGACTAATGAAAAA. Translation gives CASSPHGGGRGLTNEK. The CDR3, in full, reads CASSPHGGGRGLTNEKLFF.

This clone was detected a few times. The read terminates 3 residues ahead of where the CDR3 ends, so the germline J gene completes it. The V call is TRBV7-9, the J call TRBJ2-7, with a weak D call TRBD2 (5 bases). Germline assignment: CDR1 SEHNR and CDR2 FQNEAQ (reference sequence). The CDR3 covers 14 residues. Trimming stripped 2 bases from V and 0 bases from J, with 8 bases between. CDR3 bases read: TGTGCCAGCAGCTTATCACGGGGCTCCTACGAG. This gives the protein CASSLSRGSYE. The entire CDR3 sequence reads CASSLSRGSYEQYF.

The table lists this clone with many counts. The read finishes 3 residues shy of the CDR3 end, and the germline J gene is used to complete it. The chain is built from TRBV6-2 or TRBV6-3 and TRBJ2-1; 11 bases line up with TRBD2. Germline CDR1 is MNHEY and CDR2 is SVGEGT. The CDR3 runs to 15 residues. Trimming at V came to 2 bases and at J to 6 bases, leaving 3 bases not matched to a gene. The part of the CDR3 DNA that was read is TGTGCCAGCAGTTACCTAGCGGGGGGTGCCAATGAG. Translating it yields CASSYLAGGANE. The entire CDR3 sequence reads CASSYLAGGANEQFF.

This clone was detected ten times or more. The read falls 3 residues short of the CDR3 end, and the missing part is taken from the germline J gene. V usage is TRBV20-1 and J usage is TRBJ2-5; D gene ambiguous. The ends were cut back, 1 base at V and 7 bases at J, with 13 bases in the middle. The CDR3 spans 13 residues. CDR1 and CDR2 from the germline V gene are DFQATT and SNEGSKA (reference sequence). This CDR3 reads CSARGRLDGTQYF. CDR3 bases read: TGCAGTGCTAGAGGCCGCTTAGATGGGACC.

This clone was observed many times. The read terminates 3 residues before the CDR3 end, so the remaining end is supplied by the germline J gene. This chain joins TRBV5-1 and TRBJ1-2; TRBD1 matches 9 bases. The germline CDR1 and CDR2 sequences are SGHRS and YFSETQ. V gave up 6 bases and J gave up 3 bases; unmatched junction bases: 12. The CDR3 consists of 16 residues. The sequenced part of the CDR3 DNA is TGCGCCAGCAAAGAACAGGGGGCCACGGGGTACTATGGC. It translates to CASKEQGATGYYG. The whole CDR3 is CASKEQGATGYYGYTF. The whole variable domain, remainder taken from reference TRBV5-1 and TRBJ1-2, is KAGVTQTPRYLIKTRGQQVTLSCSPISGHRSVSWYQQTPGQGLQFLFEYFSETQRNKGNFPGRFSGRQFSNSRSEMNVSTLELGDSALYLCASKEQGATGYYGYTFGSGTRLTVV.

This clone was picked up many times. At one boundary the junction diverges from the germline segment, which might be a read error. The read falls 3 residues short of the CDR3 end, and the missing part is taken from the germline J gene. J is TRBJ2-7 and V is TRBV9, with 9 bases aligning to TRBD1. The CDR3 sequence is 14 residues long. Germline V gene lookup returns CDR1 SGDLS and CDR2 YYNGEE. The CDR3 is CACSAGTGTHEQYF. The sequenced part of the CDR3 DNA is TGTGCCTGCAGCGCCGGGACAGGGACCCACGAG.

This clone was picked up a small number of times. The CDR3 DNA, read in part, is TGCGCCAGCAGTGAAGCGGGAGGCGGCAATGAG. Translation gives CASSEAGGGNE. The CDR3, in full, reads CASSEAGGGNEQFF. The chain carries TRBV10-2 and TRBJ2-1, with 9 bases identical to TRBD2. The read comes to an end 3 residues before the CDR3 does, leaving the germline J gene to fill in the end. CDR1 is WSHSY and CDR2 is SAAADI in the germline V gene. The CDR3 spans 14 residues. With 3 bases clipped from V and 6 bases from J, the junction kept 3 bases outside the gene matches.

This clone was seen repeatedly, ten times or more. The read stops 3 residues short of the end of the CDR3; the missing end is completed from the germline J gene. The gene calls are TRBV2 and TRBJ2-3, with TRBD1 as a possible D gene (5 bases). The CDR3 totals 14 residues. CDR1 is SNHLY, CDR2 FYNNEI, per germline. The germline V and J ends were trimmed by 8 bases and 2 bases, with 14 bases remaining between them. The sequenced CDR3 bases are TGTGCCAGCTACCGAAGGGGATTCACAGATACG. Its translation is CASYRRGFTDT. The full CDR3 protein reads CASYRRGFTDTQYF.

The CDR3 DNA, read in part, is TGTGCCAGCAGCCCGTTAGCAACCGTCTACAATGAC. Residues: CASSPLATVYND. The entire CDR3 sequence reads CASSPLATVYNDYTF. This rearrangement joins TRBV7-9 to TRBJ1-2; no reliable D call. The read halts 3 residues ahead of the CDR3 end, with the missing end drawn from the germline J gene. The CDR3 extends over 15 amino acids. Germline V gene data show CDR1 as SEHNR and CDR2 as FQNEAQ (reference sequence).

To note about this clone: The read terminates 3 residues before the CDR3 end, so the remaining end is supplied by the germline J gene. The rearrangement links TRBV20-1 to TRBJ2-7; TRBD1 aligns across 10 bases. Trimming cost V 5 bases and J 3 bases; bases outside gene matches: 7. CDR3 length: 14 amino acids. The germline CDR1 and CDR2 sequences are DFQATT and SNEGSKA (reference sequence). CDR3 protein: CSAERDRGFYEQYF. The covered CDR3 bases are TGCAGTGCTGAAAGGGACAGGGGATTCTACGAG.

This clone was counted many times. The missing CDR3 end, 3 residues past where the read stops, is filled in from the germline J gene. This sequence joins TRBV7-9 and TRBJ2-1; no reliable D call. The CDR3 totals 13 residues. V was clipped by 7 bases and J by 9 bases, with 16 bases between them. Germline V gives CDR1 SEHNR, CDR2 FQNEAQ (reference sequence). This chain's CDR3 is CASTTQVSSEQFF. The CDR3 DNA, read in part, is TGTGCCAGCACTACTCAGGTGAGTAGTGAG.

This clone was seen repeatedly, ten times or more. Read coverage stops 3 residues before the CDR3 terminus; the germline J gene supplies the remainder. The rearrangement links TRBV19 to TRBJ2-7, with TRBD1 matching over 11 bases. Trimming cost V 2 bases and J 3 bases; bases outside gene matches: 9. Germline CDR1 and CDR2: LNHDA and SQIVND (reference sequence). This CDR3 is built from 17 residues. CDR3 DNA, as far as it was read: TGTGCCAGTAGTATATCGGCCCGGACAGGGGGCAGCTACGAG. Encoded protein: CASSISARTGGSYE. The entire CDR3 reads CASSISARTGGSYEQYF.